These T cell receptor beta chains were read from a single sample in a study of blood T cell repertoires in COVID-19. Only in-frame clones appear in the TCRdb table, and some are missing; sequencing was by immunoSEQ multiplex PCR. The sample shows 50,000 to 65,000 clones, approximately 86% of them seen only once. The sample taken for sequencing was peripheral blood. The receptor source for this set is a middle-aged man with active COVID-19. The CDR3 runs from the conserved cysteine through the conserved F or W. A D gene is named only where the DNA matches it firmly. Only some rows state a clone size, as once, few, many or a class for expanded clones.

>few|TRBD2|TRBJ2-2|TRBV29-1
TGCAGCGTTCTTAGCGGGGAAGTCGGCACCGGGGAGCTGTTTTTT
CSVLSGEVGTGELFF
>-|TRBD1|TRBJ2-5|TRBV5-1
TGCGCCAGCAGCTCCGGGACAGGGGGCCCGGAGACCCAGTACTTC
CASSSGTGGPETQYF
>-|-|TRBJ2-2|TRBV2
TGTGCCAGCAGTGAAGCGAGGGAAGGAGCCGGGGAGCTGTTTTTT
CASSEAREGAGELFF
>once|TRBD1|TRBJ2-5|TRBV11-2
TGTGCCAGCAGCTCCAACAGGGGGCAGGGGACCCAGTACTTC
CASSSNRGQGTQYF
>medium-sized|TRBD2|TRBJ2-3|TRBV4-1
TGCGCCAGCAGCCAACCATATGGACTAGCGGGGGGAGATACGCAGTATTTT
CASSQPYGLAGGDTQYF
>few|-|TRBJ2-3|TRBV15
TGTGCCACCAGCGACAAAATAGGAACAGATACGCAGTATTTT
CATSDKIGTDTQYF
>once|TRBD2|TRBJ2-1|TRBV6-5
TGTGCCACCTCCGGGACTACCACCCACAATGAGCAGTTCTTC
CATSGTTTHNEQFF
>-|-|TRBJ1-4|TRBV6-1
TGTGCCAGCAGTGGCGTCAATCCCGTGGGGGGAAGGGAAGATGAAAAACTGTTTTTT
CASSGVNPVGGREDEKLFF
>-|-|TRBJ2-2|TRBV28
TGTGCCAGCAGTTCCGACTTCTGGGACAAACAATCGAACACCGGGGAGCTGTTTTTT
CASSSDFWDKQSNTGELFF
>-|TRBD2|TRBJ2-7|TRBV4-1
TGCGCCAGCAGCCACCAGCGGGGGGCCCGGGGCGAGCAGTACTTC
CASSHQRGARGEQYF
>-|TRBD2|TRBJ2-3|TRBV3-1/TRBV3-2
TGTGCCAGCAGCCAAGATAGGCGGGGGGGCCTTACAGATACGCAGTATTTT
CASSQDRRGGLTDTQYF
>-|-|TRBJ1-2|TRBV12-3/TRBV12-4
TGTGCCAGCAGAGACAGCAACTATGGCTACACCTTC
CASRDSNYGYTF
>once|TRBD1|TRBJ2-7|TRBV4-2
TGTGCCAGCAGCCAAGAATCTCAGGGACAGGGGGCTTACGAGCAGTACTTC
CASSQESQGQGAYEQYF
>-|TRBD2|TRBJ2-3|TRBV5-6
TGTGCCAGCAGCTCAACCCGGGGGGCAGATACGCAGTATTTT
CASSSTRGADTQYF
>-|TRBD1|TRBJ2-7|TRBV4-1
TGCGCCAGCAGCCAGGGTCTCCGGGACAGGGATAGATCCTACGAGCAGTACTTC
CASSQGLRDRDRSYEQYF
>-|-|TRBJ1-2|TRBV3-1/TRBV3-2
TGTGCCAGCAGCCAAGTTCAGGGTGGCTACACCTTC
CASSQVQGGYTF
>once|TRBD1|TRBJ2-1|TRBV6-4
TGTGCCAGCAGTGACTCTACCGGGACAGCCCATGAGCAGTTCTTC
CASSDSTGTAHEQFF
>-|-|TRBJ1-2|TRBV4-1
TGCGCCAGCAGGTTGCGGACAACGGGTGGCTACACCTTC
CASRLRTTGGYTF
>few|-|TRBJ2-1|TRBV10-1
TGCGCCAGCACAAGTGGGTATAAGTGGGGGCAGTACAATGAGCAGTTCTTC
CASTSGYKWGQYNEQFF
>-|-|TRBJ1-4|TRBV25-1
TGTGCCAGCAGTGGACACAGATCCTACGAAAAACTGTTTTTT
CASSGHRSYEKLFF
>-|TRBD2|TRBJ2-7|TRBV5-1
TGCGCCAGCAGCTCGACTAGCGGGGGTCCCTACGAGCAGTACTTC
CASSSTSGGPYEQYF
>-|-|TRBJ2-1|TRBV4-2
TGTGCCAGCAGCCACGGTGGGACATCTTCCTACAATGAGCAGTTCTTC
CASSHGGTSSYNEQFF
>-|-|TRBJ2-3|TRBV19
TGTGCCAGTAGTATAGACTTTAATACGCAGTATTTT
CASSIDFNTQYF
>-|-|TRBJ2-7|TRBV5-4
TGTGCCAGCAGCTCCAGTCCCCTCTACGAGCAGTACTTC
CASSSSPLYEQYF
>-|TRBD1|TRBJ1-5|TRBV18
TGTGCCAGCTCCCCGCGAGGACCGGGACAGGGGATGAATCAGCCCCAGCATTTT
CASSPRGPGQGMNQPQHF
>once|TRBD2|TRBJ2-3|TRBV20-1
TGCAGTGCTAGTGTAGGACTAGCGGGGAAAGATACGCAGTATTTT
CSASVGLAGKDTQYF
>-|TRBD2|TRBJ2-4|TRBV15
TGTGCCACCAGCAGAGGTGGGAGACTAGCGGGGAACCTGAGGAGCATTCAGTACTTC
CATSRGGRLAGNLRSIQYF